This section outlines one T cell receptor beta chain sequence together with its context. Its antigen is not known. This entry is derived from a study of T cell responses to AZD1222 COVID-19 vaccine. Whole-study findings and limits: Scientists sampled the repertoires only once the peak T cell response had passed.

Sequencing used immunoSEQ multiplex PCR; TCRdb keeps in-frame clones, though not all of them. The sample lists some 100,000 clones, approximately 90% occurring once. The length of the CDR3 is 16 residues. Trimming stripped 0 bases from V and 2 bases from J, with 12 bases between. Germline loops: CDR1 SGHRS, CDR2 YFSETQ. Sequencing used peripheral blood, obtained on day 0 of AZD1222 vaccination. This rearrangement joins TRBV5-1 to TRBJ1-5, with D perhaps matching TRBD1 (5 bases). The source of this sequence is an adult in good health. CDR3 amino acids: CASSLDGGGGNQPQHF. The CDR3 DNA is TGCGCCAGCAGCTTGGATGGGGGAGGTGGCAATCAGCCCCAGCATTTT.